This T cell receptor (beta chain) is drawn from a study of cytomegalovirus exposure and HLA in healthy donors. PCR involved 60 Vbeta and 13 Jbeta primers. The method was immunoSEQ multiplex PCR; TCRdb's version includes in-frame clones alone and lacks a portion of them. There are about 150,000 clones in the sample; 73% occur only once, and 1.6% lies in the top ten. A word on this clone: One junction end does not reproduce the germline sequence, and a read error may be involved.

This clonotype originated in a woman aged 18-35 years in good health and CMV-seronegative. Specimen: PBMCs.

The CDR3 loop is CASRPIGGGEALF. CDR3 DNA: TGTGCCAGTCGTCCAATTGGCGGGGGTGAAGCTCTCTTT. The chain has TRBV19 and TRBJ1-1, with D possibly being TRBD1 (5 bases). The CDR3 is made up of 13 amino acids. Germline V lookup: CDR1 LNHDA, CDR2 SQIVND (reference sequence).